A single sample is the source of the 28 T cell receptor beta chains below, sequenced in a study of blood T cells in healthy people across ages. The use of a sample-barcoded 5' primer and a J-beta primer mix characterized a second PCR of roughly 6 to 11 cycles. TCRdb re-called the 5' RACE reads with MiXCR, one entry per CDR3 protein. The sample includes over a million distinct CDR3 sequences, around 59% of them seen just once. The sample consisted of blood. The receptors come from a man aged 18 to 29 in good health.

The chain carries TRBV20-1 and TRBJ1-1; the D gene is possibly TRBD1 (6 bases). The CDR3 loop spans 14 amino acids. Trimming left V 4 bases short and J 0 bases short, with 12 bases between. The germline V gene has CDR1 DFQATT and CDR2 SNEGSKA (reference sequence). CDR3 protein: CSAKDSRLNTEAFF. CDR3 coding DNA: TGCAGTGCTAAGGACAGTCGCCTGAACACTGAAGCTTTCTTT.

Notes on this clonotype: A junction end diverges from the germline sequence, so it may reflect a read error. Here the CDR3 DNA reads TGTGCCACCAGCAGAGACCCTAGGGGCCTCCCCTATGAGCAGTACTTC. This translates into CATSRDPRGLPYEQYF. The J gene is TRBJ2-7, the V gene TRBV15; D is possibly TRBD1 (5 bases). CDR1 LNHNV and CDR2 YYDKDF come from the germline V gene (reference sequence). The CDR3 length is 16 residues.

This rearrangement joins TRBV4-1 to TRBJ1-1; 7 nucleotides line up with TRBD1. V gave up 0 bases and J gave up 3 bases; unmatched junction bases: 10. Looked up from germline, CDR1 is MGHRA and CDR2 is YSYEKL. The CDR3 loop spans 17 amino acids. CDR3 sequence (DNA): TGCGCCAGCAGCCAAGATCAGTGGAGACAGGGAGACACTGAAGCTTTCTTT. Translation: CASSQDQWRQGDTEAFF.

The chain combines TRBV27 with TRBJ1-2; D gene uncertain. CDR1 and CDR2 from the germline V gene are MNHEY and SMNVEV (reference sequence). Trimming shortened V by 4 bases and J by 4 bases, and 10 bases separated the two germline ends. The CDR3 has 13 residues. The CDR3 loop is CASSSSQSYGYTF. Here the CDR3 DNA reads TGTGCCAGCAGTTCTTCACAAAGCTATGGCTACACCTTC.

With respect to this clonotype: With a much larger clone just one base away, this may be a read error. This chain links TRBV7-2 with TRBJ2-7, with D tentatively TRBD2 (5 bases). Trimming left V 5 bases short and J 7 bases short, with 12 bases between. The CDR3 is made up of 12 amino acids. CDR1 and CDR2 from the germline V gene are SGHTA and FQGNSA. The CDR3 region is CASSRSANEQYF. The CDR3 DNA reads TGTGCCAGCAGCCGTAGCGCCAATGAGCAGTACTTC.

This clonotype was detected only a few times. The genes are TRBV7-6 and TRBJ2-7; D might be TRBD1 or TRBD2, each matching 5 bases. The CDR3 is 14 amino acids. From germline, CDR1 is SGHVS and CDR2 FNYEAQ. Trimming shortened V by 5 bases and J by 5 bases, and 16 bases separated the two germline ends. The CDR3 DNA reads TGTGCCAGCAGCGTTACCCCGTGGGGACACGAGCAGTACTTC. Residues: CASSVTPWGHEQYF.

To note about this clonotype: The junction departs from the called germline gene at one end, perhaps through a read error. J is TRBJ2-1 and V is TRBV5-1; TRBD2 matches at 8 bases. Germline V lookup: CDR1 SGHRS, CDR2 YFSETQ. The CDR3 is made up of 16 amino acids. The DNA for the CDR3 is TGCGCCGGCAGCTTGGCCGGGGGGGTTGGAAGCAATGAGCAGTTCTTC. This sequence encodes CAGSLAGGVGSNEQFF.

The chain carries TRBV12-3 or TRBV12-4 and TRBJ1-2; no reliable D call. V was clipped by 3 bases and J by 6 bases, with 17 bases between them. There are 15 residues in the CDR3. As DNA, the CDR3 is TGTGCCAGCAGTTTGTATCCCGCCAGGTCGGATGGCTACACCTTC. Its translation is CASSLYPARSDGYTF.

This sequence joins TRBV6-5 and TRBJ1-2; D unclear. Trimming shortened V by 7 bases and J by 1 base, and 13 bases separated the two germline ends. Germline V lookup: CDR1 MNHEY, CDR2 SVGAGI. The CDR3 length is 14 residues. The DNA of the CDR3 is TGTGCCAGCACCCCAACGCCGTATAACTATGGCTACACCTTC. This translates into CASTPTPYNYGYTF.

The V gene is TRBV2, the J gene TRBJ2-5; 9 bases map to TRBD2. The V segment lost 8 bases and the J segment 2 bases; nucleotides outside the gene matches: 3. The CDR3 is 13 amino acids. CDR1 is SNHLY, CDR2 FYNNEI, per germline. The CDR3 reads CASLTSGQETQYF. The CDR3 DNA is TGTGCCAGCCTGACTAGCGGACAAGAGACCCAGTACTTC. Supplemented by reference TRBV2 and TRBJ2-5, the full variable domain reads EPEVTQTPSHQVTQMGQEVILRCVPISNHLYFYWYRQILGQKVEFLVSFYNNEISEKSEIFDDQFSVERPDGSNFTLKIRSTKLEDSAMYFCASLTSGQETQYFGPGTRLLVL.

The chain is built from TRBV11-2 and TRBJ1-2; 7 bases are a match to TRBD1. The trim removed 5 bases at V and 3 bases at J, leaving 9 bases unmatched. Germline CDR1 SGHAT, CDR2 FQNNGV. This CDR3 contains 15 residues. The CDR3 nucleotides read TGTGCCAGCAGCCTTAATGGACAGGAGGACTATGGCTACACCTTC. Translation: CASSLNGQEDYGYTF. The complete variable domain, with remaining parts taken from reference TRBV11-2 and TRBJ1-2, reads EAGVAQSPRYKIIEKRQSVAFWCNPISGHATLYWYQQILGQGPKLLIQFQNNGVVDDSQLPKDRFSAERLKGVDSTLKIQPAKLEDSAVYLCASSLNGQEDYGYTFGSGTRLTVV.

The genes are TRBV9 and TRBJ2-2, with 8 nucleotides matching TRBD1. The germline gives CDR1 SGDLS, CDR2 YYNGEE. V shed 2 bases, J shed 3 bases, and the junction held 0 bases outside the gene matches. The CDR3 has 14 residues. The CDR3 sequence is CASSVTGDTGELFF. CDR3 bases: TGTGCCAGCAGCGTGACAGGGGACACCGGGGAGCTGTTTTTT.

The chain combines TRBV28 with TRBJ1-1; possibly TRBD1 for D (6 bases). The CDR3 is 15 amino acids. V lost 5 bases and J 4 bases, leaving 17 bases between the germline ends. CDR1 and CDR2 (germline): MDHEN, SYDVKM. In nucleotides, the CDR3 is TGTGCCAGCAGTACCGCCACAGGGCTGATCACTGAAGCTTTCTTT. This translates into CASSTATGLITEAFF. The variable domain in full, with the rest retrieved from reference TRBV28 and TRBJ1-1, is DVKVTQSSRYLVKRTGEKVFLECVQDMDHENMFWYRQDPGLGLRLIYFSYDVKMKEKGDIPEGYSVSREKKERFSLILESASTNQTSMYLCASSTATGLITEAFFGQGTRLTVV.

The rearrangement joins TRBV6-2 or TRBV6-3 to TRBJ1-5, with D possibly TRBD1 on 5 matching bases. There are 16 residues in the CDR3. From germline, CDR1 is MNHEY and CDR2 SVGEGT. V shed 8 bases and J shed 4 bases, with 21 bases lying between them. The CDR3 reads CASRRPGLQGNQPQHF. As DNA, the CDR3 is TGTGCCAGCCGTAGACCGGGACTGCAAGGTAATCAGCCCCAGCATTTT.

CDR3 loop: CASSTEGKQPQHF. In DNA, the CDR3 is TGTGCCAGCAGCACAGAGGGGAAGCAGCCCCAGCATTTT. The chain uses TRBV16 and TRBJ1-5; TRBD1 is a possible D gene (5 bases). Germline V gene sequence: CDR1 KGHSY, CDR2 FQNENV. Trimming shortened V by 5 bases and J by 7 bases, and 12 bases separated the two germline ends. The CDR3 runs to 13 residues.

This clonotype was recorded a few times. Here the CDR3 DNA reads TGTGCCAGCAGTTACTCCAAGACAGCTAACTATGGCTACACCTTC. Translation gives CASSYSKTANYGYTF. The rearrangement uses TRBV6-5 and TRBJ1-2; D perhaps matches TRBD1 (5 bases). Between the trimmed V and J ends, which lost 0 bases and 0 bases, there was a span of 8 bases. The CDR3 is made up of 15 amino acids. In germline, CDR1 is MNHEY, CDR2 SVGAGI.

This chain links TRBV7-8 with TRBJ1-1; unclear D gene. The germline V gene encodes CDR1 SGHVS and CDR2 FQNEAQ. V was pared by 3 bases and J by 4 bases, with 15 bases between. The CDR3 runs to 15 residues. The CDR3 coding sequence is TGTGCCAGCAGCTTTGGGGTCGGAGGATTCACTGAAGCTTTCTTT. Protein product: CASSFGVGGFTEAFF. The entire variable domain, with the rest obtained from reference TRBV7-8 and TRBJ1-1, is as follows: GAGVSQSPRYKVAKRGQDVALRCDPISGHVSLFWYQQALGQGPEFLTYFQNEAQLDKSGLPSDRFFAERPEGSVSTLKIQRTQQEDSAVYLCASSFGVGGFTEAFFGQGTRLTVV.

This chain links TRBV2 with TRBJ2-1; D unresolved. Trimming removed 4 bases from V and 0 bases from J, with 10 bases in between. This CDR3 has 15 residues. Germline CDR1 is SNHLY and CDR2 is FYNNEI. CDR3 sequence: CASSAESGSYNEQFF. CDR3 DNA sequence: TGTGCCAGCAGTGCCGAGAGTGGCTCCTACAATGAGCAGTTCTTC.

This chain uses TRBV3-1 with TRBJ2-1; D possibly corresponds to TRBD1 (6 bases). Germline V gene data show CDR1 as LGHDT and CDR2 as YNNKEL (reference sequence). Trimming cost V 0 bases and J 8 bases, with 14 bases left between them. The CDR3 covers 15 residues. Written as DNA, the CDR3 is TGTGCCAGCAGCCAAGATGTTCCAGGGGTGGATGAGCAGTTCTTC. Residues: CASSQDVPGVDEQFF.

This chain connects TRBV6-6 to TRBJ2-3; TRBD2 aligns across 10 bases. The germline V gene has CDR1 MNHNY and CDR2 SVGAGI (reference sequence). The CDR3 spans 15 residues. Trimming cost V 5 bases and J 5 bases; bases outside gene matches: 7. CDR3 bases: TGTGCCAGCAGTCGGGAAGCGGGAGGGCAAGATACGCAGTATTTT. Translating it yields CASSREAGGQDTQYF.

A single count supports this clonotype. The gene calls are TRBV5-1 and TRBJ2-7, with a tentative D call TRBD2 (6 bases). The CDR3 contains 15 residues. The germline CDR1 and CDR2 sequences are SGHRS and YFSETQ. Trimming took 4 bases from V and 6 from J, leaving 20 bases between them. The DNA for the CDR3 is TGCGCCAGCAGCCCGGAGGGAAGGCTATCCCTCGAGCAGTACTTC. It encodes CASSPEGRLSLEQYF.

The chain joins TRBV10-1 to TRBJ1-6, with TRBD1 matching 8 bases. There are 16 residues in the CDR3. Germline lookup yields CDR1 WNHNN and CDR2 SYGVQD (reference sequence). The J segment lost 5 bases and the V segment lost 5 bases, leaving 8 bases of the junction unmatched. The chain's CDR3 is CASSLDLQGDNSPLHF. The CDR3 nucleotides read TGCGCCAGCAGTCTTGATTTACAGGGGGATAATTCACCCCTCCACTTT.

This clonotype was seen a few times. The chain links TRBV4-1 to TRBJ2-7; D unclear. The CDR3 length is 14 residues. Trimming pared 0 bases from V and 3 bases from J, leaving 9 bases between. CDR1 is MGHRA, CDR2 YSYEKL, per germline. CDR3 nucleotide sequence: TGCGCCAGCAGCCAAGATGGGCAGTACTACGAGCAGTACTTC. Its protein is CASSQDGQYYEQYF.

This clonotype was recorded at least ten times. The chain joins TRBV29-1 to TRBJ2-7; D remains ambiguous. The CDR3 runs 12 residues. The V end was cut by 7 bases, the J end by 4 bases, with 14 bases between. The germline gives CDR1 SQVTM, CDR2 ANQGSEA. DNA for the CDR3: TGCAGCGCCGAGTCTCAAGGGTACGAGCAGTACTTC. It specifies CSAESQGYEQYF.

The gene calls are TRBV3-1 and TRBJ1-1; no clear D gene. V lost 4 bases and J lost 0, with 9 bases in between. Germline loops: CDR1 LGHDT, CDR2 YNNKEL (reference sequence). The CDR3 length is 14 residues. Written as DNA, the CDR3 is TGTGCCAGCAGCCGAGGGCGACTGAACACTGAAGCTTTCTTT. The encoded protein is CASSRGRLNTEAFF.

This clonotype was seen more than once but under ten times. V gene TRBV10-2 combines with J gene TRBJ2-5; D ambiguous. V was cut by 2 bases and J by 1 base, with 8 bases left in between. CDR1 is WSHSY, CDR2 SAAADI, per germline. The CDR3 extends over 14 amino acids. CDR3 bases: TGCGCCAGCAGTGAGGTTCCGATCCAAGAGACCCAGTACTTC. Translating gives CASSEVPIQETQYF.

J is TRBJ1-1 and V is TRBV20-1, with D possibly being TRBD1 (6 bases). With 6 bases removed from V and 4 bases from J, the gap between germline ends came to 15 bases. From germline, CDR1 is DFQATT and CDR2 SNEGSKA (reference sequence). This CDR3 is built from 13 residues. Here the CDR3 reads CSADGPGATEAFF. CDR3 nucleotide sequence: TGCAGTGCCGACGGTCCGGGGGCCACTGAAGCTTTCTTT.

This clonotype was found a few times. The rearrangement uses TRBV5-1 and TRBJ2-3, with D possibly being TRBD2 (6 bases). The CDR3 covers 14 residues. Germline assignment: CDR1 SGHRS and CDR2 YFSETQ. V lost 4 bases to trimming and J lost 6 bases, with 15 bases between them. CDR3 amino acids: CASSEPLGGDTQYF. CDR3 DNA sequence: TGCGCCAGCAGCGAGCCCCTTGGAGGGGATACGCAGTATTTT.